The T cell receptor beta chain under discussion was sequenced for a study of human CD8 memory T cell subsets. Findings and limits, study-wide: There were indications from Chao1 estimates that stem-like memory T cells were more diverse than precursor exhausted T cells.

Germline CDR1 and CDR2: SEHNR and FQNEAQ (reference sequence). This CDR3 spans 14 amino acids. Libraries targeted TCR beta using 5' RACE with UMIs. TCRdb reworked the 5' RACE reads into one entry per CDR3 protein, no DNA. The sample shows over 5,000 distinct CDR3 sequences, and around a sixth sits with its ten largest clones. In regard to this clonotype: Its matching antigen is unknown.

This receptor was taken from a human donor in good health. Sequenced input: CD8+ T cells from PBMCs. The chain employs TRBV7-9 and TRBJ2-3. The CDR3 loop reads CASSSSGGTDTQYF.